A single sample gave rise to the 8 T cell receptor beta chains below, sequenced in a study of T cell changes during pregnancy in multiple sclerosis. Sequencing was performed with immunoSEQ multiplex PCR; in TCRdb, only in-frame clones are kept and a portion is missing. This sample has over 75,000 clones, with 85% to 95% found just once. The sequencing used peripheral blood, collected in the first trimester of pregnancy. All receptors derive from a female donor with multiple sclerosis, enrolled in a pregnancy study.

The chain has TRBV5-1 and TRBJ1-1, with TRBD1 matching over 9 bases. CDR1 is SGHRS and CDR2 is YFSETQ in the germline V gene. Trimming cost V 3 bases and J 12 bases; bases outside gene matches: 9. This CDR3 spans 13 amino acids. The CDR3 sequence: CASSWTGTGYTFF. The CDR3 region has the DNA TGCGCCAGCAGCTGGACCGGGACAGGGTATACTTTCTTT.

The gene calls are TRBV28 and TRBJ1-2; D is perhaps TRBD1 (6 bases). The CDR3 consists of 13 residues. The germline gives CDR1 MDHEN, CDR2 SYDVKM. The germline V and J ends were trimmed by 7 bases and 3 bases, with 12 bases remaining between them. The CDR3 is CASIPGQYYGYTF. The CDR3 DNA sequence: TGTGCCAGCATCCCCGGACAGTACTATGGCTACACCTTC.

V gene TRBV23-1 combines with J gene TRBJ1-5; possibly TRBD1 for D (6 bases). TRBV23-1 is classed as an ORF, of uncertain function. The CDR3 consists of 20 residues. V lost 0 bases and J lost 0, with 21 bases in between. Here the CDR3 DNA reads TGCGCCAGCAGTCAATCGGTTGGGGGACAAGCTTGTTATAGCAATCAGCCCCAGCATTTT. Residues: CASSQSVGGQACYSNQPQHF.

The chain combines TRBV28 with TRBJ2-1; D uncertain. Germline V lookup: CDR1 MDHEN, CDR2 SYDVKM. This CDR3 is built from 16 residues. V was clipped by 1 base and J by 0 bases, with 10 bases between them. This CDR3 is CASSLFTPSSYNEQFF. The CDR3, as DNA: TGTGCCAGCAGTTTATTTACCCCGAGCTCCTACAATGAGCAGTTCTTC.

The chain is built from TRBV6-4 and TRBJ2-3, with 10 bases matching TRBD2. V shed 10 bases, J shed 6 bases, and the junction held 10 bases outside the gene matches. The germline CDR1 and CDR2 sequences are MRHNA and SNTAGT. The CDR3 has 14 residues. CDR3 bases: TGTGCCAACAGGGCTAGCGGGAGTTTGGATACGCAGTATTTT. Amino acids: CANRASGSLDTQYF.

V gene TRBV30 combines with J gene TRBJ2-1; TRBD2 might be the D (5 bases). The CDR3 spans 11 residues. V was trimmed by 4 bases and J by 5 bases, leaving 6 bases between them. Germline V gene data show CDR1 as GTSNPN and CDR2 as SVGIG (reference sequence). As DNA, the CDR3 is TGTGCCTGGATGAGGGACAATGAGCAGTTCTTC. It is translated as CAWMRDNEQFF.

The DNA of the CDR3 is TGTGCCAGCTCCCGAGGGACAGGGGAGAGCAATCAGCCCCAGCATTTT. This encodes CASSRGTGESNQPQHF. This chain uses TRBV18 with TRBJ1-5, with 10 bases fitting TRBD1. Germline V lookup: CDR1 KGHSH, CDR2 LQKENI. The CDR3 contains 16 residues. Trimming removed 6 bases from V and 1 base from J; junction bases left unmatched: 6.

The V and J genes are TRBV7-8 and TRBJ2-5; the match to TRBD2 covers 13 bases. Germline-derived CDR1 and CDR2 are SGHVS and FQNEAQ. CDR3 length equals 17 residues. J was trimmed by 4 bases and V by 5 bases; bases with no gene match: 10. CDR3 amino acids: CASSLTPGTSGTETQYF. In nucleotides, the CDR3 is TGTGCCAGCAGCCTAACCCCCGGGACTAGCGGGACAGAGACCCAGTACTTC.